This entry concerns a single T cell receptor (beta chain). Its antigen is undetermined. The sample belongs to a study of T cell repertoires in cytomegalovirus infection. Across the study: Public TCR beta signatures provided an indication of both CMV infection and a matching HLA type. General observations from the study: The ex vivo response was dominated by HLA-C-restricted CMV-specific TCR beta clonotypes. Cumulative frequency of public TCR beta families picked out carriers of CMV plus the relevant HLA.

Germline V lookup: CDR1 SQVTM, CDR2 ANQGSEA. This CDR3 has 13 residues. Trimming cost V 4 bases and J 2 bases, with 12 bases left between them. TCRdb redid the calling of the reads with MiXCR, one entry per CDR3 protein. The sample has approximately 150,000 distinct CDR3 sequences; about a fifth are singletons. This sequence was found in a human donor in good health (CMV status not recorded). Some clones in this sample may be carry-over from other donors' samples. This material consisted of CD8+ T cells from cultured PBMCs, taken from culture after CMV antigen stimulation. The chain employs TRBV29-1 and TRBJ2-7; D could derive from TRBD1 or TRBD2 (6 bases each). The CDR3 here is CSVGGGGTYEQYF. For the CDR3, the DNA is TGCAGCGTTGGAGGAGGGGGAACCTACGAGCAGTACTTC.